This T cell receptor (beta chain) was captured by sequencing in a study of blood T cell repertoires in COVID-19. The CDR3 sequence is 15 residues long. V shed 2 bases and J shed 4 bases, with 12 bases lying between them. Germline CDR1 is SGHTA and CDR2 is FQGNSA. Data came from immunoSEQ multiplex PCR; TCRdb stores just in-frame clones and leaves some out. The sample holds about 250,000 clones; 75% to 90% are singletons and the top ten take less than 3%. This clone was seen more than once but under ten times. The receptor was isolated from a woman in her twenties or thirties with active or convalescent COVID-19. The sample consisted of peripheral blood. The chain is built from TRBV7-2 and TRBJ1-3; perhaps TRBD1 as D (6 bases). CDR3 protein: CASSLRSGAGNTIYF. The DNA of the CDR3 is TGTGCCAGCAGCTTACGGTCAGGGGCGGGAAACACCATATATTTT.